The sequence of this TCR beta chain was determined in a study of shared T cell receptors in the human thymus. The repertoire was sequenced with immunoSEQ multiplex PCR; TCRdb's copy has only in-frame clones and lacks some. Of some 700,000 clones in the sample, approximately 85% were seen once. Comments on this clone: The junction shows a germline mismatch at one end, possibly a read error.

The V gene's germline CDR1 is MNHEY and CDR2 SVGAGI. The CDR3 is 14 amino acids. The sample was also linked to a second study, of human thymus T cells. Per that study: Having surgery to correct congenital heart defects, healthy Finnish infants acted as the donors. Thymic samples were excised during corrective heart operations. Thymic and blood repertoires appeared to display a bias in their usage of V and J genes. Overlap was high between thymic repertoires from unrelated individuals, as reported in related research.

The sequence was obtained from a girl less than two years old with a congenital heart defect. Sequencing was performed on thymocytes. V and J are TRBV6-5 and TRBJ1-4; D gene unclear. The CDR3 DNA sequence: TGTGCCAGCAGGCATATGGAGGCCCGGGAAAAACTATTTTTT. Its translation: CASRHMEAREKLFF.